This T cell receptor beta chain came from a study of cytomegalovirus exposure and HLA in healthy donors. CDR3 length equals 15 residues. Germline CDR1 and CDR2: LNHNV and YYDKDF (reference sequence). The V segment lost 3 bases and the J segment 2 bases; nucleotides outside the gene matches: 5. It was with 60 Vbeta and 13 Jbeta primers that the PCR ran. Sequenced by immunoSEQ multiplex PCR; TCRdb stores in-frame clones only, minus some. This sample yields about 140,000 clones, of which roughly 65% are seen a single time; 1.6% belongs to the top ten. This clone was picked up a small number of times. This chain connects TRBV15 to TRBJ2-3; 7 bases agree with TRBD1. This TCR was sampled from a woman aged 25-40 years in good health and CMV-seronegative. The sequenced material came from PBMCs. CDR3 sequence: CATSSHDRATDTQYF. For the CDR3, the DNA is TGTGCCACCAGCAGTCACGACAGGGCCACAGATACGCAGTATTTT.